This T cell receptor beta chain comes out of a study of regulatory T cells in long-lasting Graves disease. Across the study: It was over 5 years of antithyroid drugs, with positive TSH receptor antibodies, that meant persistent Graves' disease.

Time point reported: persistent/refractory GD, antithyroid drugs over 5 years with positive TRAb. The TCR library was made from RNA that had been extracted from PBMCs in TRIzol. For TCR beta, libraries came from iRepertoire HTBI primers and Arm-PCR of CDR3 regions. Each CDR3 protein is one row after TCRdb ran MiXCR on the multiplex PCR reads. Among about 660,000 distinct CDR3 sequences listed, approximately 31% were seen once. The source was peripheral blood mononuclear cells (PBMCs), collected when the disease was refractory, from a patient treated with antithyroid drugs. This TCR was sampled from a female donor with Graves disease.

The CDR3: CASRPGTGENQPQHF. CDR3 sequence (DNA): TGTGCCAGCAGGCCCGGGACAGGGGAAAATCAGCCCCAGCATTTT. The V call is TRBV28, the J call TRBJ1-5; TRBD1 matches 10 bases. The length of the CDR3 is 15 residues. From germline, CDR1 is MDHEN and CDR2 SYDVKM. Trimming at V came to 6 bases and at J to 4 bases, leaving 6 bases not matched to a gene. Full variable domain (outside the CDR3, taken from reference TRBV28 and TRBJ1-5): DVKVTQSSRYLVKRTGEKVFLECVQDMDHENMFWYRQDPGLGLRLIYFSYDVKMKEKGDIPEGYSVSREKKERFSLILESASTNQTSMYLCASRPGTGENQPQHFGDGTRLSIL.